The rows below give T cell receptor beta chains drawn from one sample of a study of control samples from healthy donors and cancer patients. The assay was immunoSEQ multiplex PCR, and TCRdb's table has in-frame clones only and misses some. Of 90,000 to 100,000 clones listed, around three quarters are singletons. The sequenced sample was blood. The receptors originated from a woman under 40 in good health. The CDR3 runs from the conserved cysteine through the conserved F or W. A D gene is named only where the DNA matches it firmly. The size of a clone is reported for some rows only, either as once, few or many, or as a class for expanded clones.

clone_size j_call d_call v_call cdr3_aa cdr3_nt
. TRBJ1-2 . TRBV12-3/TRBV12-4 CASSLKRYGYTF TGTGCCAGCAGTTTAAAACGCTATGGCTACACCTTC
. TRBJ2-3 TRBD2 TRBV5-1 CASSVLAGGRPDTQYF TGCGCCAGCAGCGTTCTAGCGGGGGGGAGACCAGATACGCAGTATTTT
. TRBJ1-1 . TRBV12-3/TRBV12-4 CASSFSTEAFF TGTGCCAGCAGTTTCTCCACTGAAGCTTTCTTT
medium-sized TRBJ1-1 . TRBV5-4 CASSFTGGSTEAFF TGTGCCAGCAGCTTTACGGGGGGCAGCACTGAAGCTTTCTTT
. TRBJ2-5 TRBD1 TRBV5-5 CASSPGQGTTQYF TGTGCCAGCAGTCCCGGACAGGGGACGACCCAGTACTTC
. TRBJ2-1 TRBD1 TRBV10-3 CAISGTGGGEQFF TGTGCCATCAGTGGGACAGGGGGCGGTGAGCAGTTCTTC
. TRBJ2-3 TRBD2 TRBV5-4 CASSPGLAGGMLSTDTQYF TGTGCCAGCAGCCCGGGACTAGCGGGGGGTATGTTGAGCACAGATACGCAGTATTTT
. TRBJ1-3 TRBD1 TRBV9 CASSGTQGAGNTIYF TGTGCCAGCAGCGGGACCCAGGGGGCTGGAAACACCATATATTTT
. TRBJ2-1 TRBD2 TRBV19 CALLGRGGSGNEQFF TGTGCCCTCCTGGGGCGGGGGGGCAGTGGTAATGAGCAGTTCTTC
. TRBJ1-2 . TRBV7-2 CASSLAPGGSGYGYTF TGTGCCAGCAGCTTAGCCCCGGGGGGGAGCGGCTATGGCTACACCTTC
. TRBJ1-1 . TRBV10-3 CAISATEGSGAFF TGTGCCATCAGTGCCACCGAGGGCAGTGGAGCTTTCTTT
. TRBJ1-5 . TRBV30 CAWSPGLINQPQHF TGTGCCTGGAGTCCAGGGTTGATTAATCAGCCCCAGCATTTT
few TRBJ1-3 . TRBV5-5 CASRQSSGNTIYF TGTGCCAGCAGGCAGAGCTCTGGAAACACCATATATTTT
once TRBJ2-5 TRBD2 TRBV7-7 CASSQGLAGRETQYF TGTGCCAGCAGCCAGGGACTAGCGGGGCGGGAGACCCAGTACTTC
. TRBJ2-3 TRBD1 TRBV6-1 CASSEGQGSDTQYF TGTGCCAGCAGTGAAGGACAGGGTTCAGATACGCAGTATTTT
. TRBJ1-4 . TRBV6-5 CASSPRDPNEKLFF TGTGCCAGCAGCCCCCGGGACCCCAATGAAAAACTGTTTTTT
few TRBJ2-1 . TRBV4-3 CASSQELGGPSNEQFF TGCGCCAGCAGCCAAGAGCTTGGGGGTCCGTCCAATGAGCAGTTCTTC
. TRBJ2-1 . TRBV2 CASSELGAGYYNEQFF TGTGCCAGCAGTGAATTGGGGGCGGGGTACTACAATGAGCAGTTCTTC
. TRBJ2-2 . TRBV2 CASSEASPGELFF TGTGCCAGCAGTGAAGCGTCCCCCGGGGAGCTGTTTTTT
. TRBJ1-1 . TRBV5-1 CASSSSRGNANTEAFF TGCGCCAGCAGCTCCTCGCGGGGGAATGCGAACACTGAAGCTTTCTTT
. TRBJ1-4 . TRBV15 CATSRAGATNEKLFF TGTGCCACCAGCAGAGCTGGTGCAACTAATGAAAAACTGTTTTTT
. TRBJ2-7 TRBD1 TRBV29-1 CSVGTGLEQYF TGCAGCGTTGGGACAGGCCTTGAGCAGTACTTC
. TRBJ2-3 . TRBV7-2 CASRFAGAGDTQYF TGTGCCAGCAGGTTTGCGGGGGCGGGAGATACGCAGTATTTT
. TRBJ1-1 . TRBV6-5 CASSYRGLLNTEAFF TGTGCCAGCAGTTACAGGGGGTTATTGAACACTGAAGCTTTCTTT
. TRBJ1-2 . TRBV7-6 CASSLAGGAYGYTF TGTGCCAGCAGCTTAGCGGGGGGGGCTTACGGCTACACCTTC
. TRBJ2-4 TRBD1 TRBV7-9 CASSPGTVQYF TGTGCCAGCAGCCCCGGGACAGTTCAGTACTTC
. TRBJ2-5 TRBD2 TRBV2 CASSSGGALETQYF TGTGCCAGCAGTAGCGGGGGGGCCTTAGAGACCCAGTACTTC
. TRBJ1-1 . TRBV30 CAWRRGRPEAFF TGTGCCTGGAGACGGGGGCGGCCTGAAGCTTTCTTT
. TRBJ2-1 . TRBV6-4 CASSEDSSYNEQFF TGTGCCAGCAGTGAGGACAGCTCCTACAATGAGCAGTTCTTC
few TRBJ2-2 TRBD2 TRBV30 CAWSHIAGATGELFF TGTGCCTGGAGTCACATAGCGGGGGCCACCGGGGAGCTGTTTTTT
. TRBJ2-7 . TRBV18 CASSPDNGYEQYF TGTGCCAGCTCACCTGACAACGGCTACGAGCAGTACTTC
once TRBJ1-6 . TRBV6-6 CATEIRDPPLHF TGTGCCACCGAAATCAGGGATCCACCCCTCCACTTT
. TRBJ1-3 . TRBV7-2 CASSKQGSGNTIYF TGTGCCAGCAGCAAACAGGGATCTGGAAACACCATATATTTT
. TRBJ2-2 TRBD2 TRBV3-1/TRBV3-2 CASSQGLAGGWNTGELFF TGTGCCAGCAGCCAAGGACTAGCGGGGGGGTGGAACACCGGGGAGCTGTTTTTT
. TRBJ1-4 . TRBV12-5 CASGLVLRGYEKLFF TGTGCTAGTGGTTTGGTACTCCGAGGATATGAAAAACTGTTTTTT
. TRBJ2-7 TRBD2 TRBV27 CASSSRLAGGYEQYF TGTGCCAGCAGTTCCAGACTAGCGGGGGGTTACGAGCAGTACTTC
. TRBJ2-1 . TRBV4-3 CASSQDPHYNEQFF TGCGCCAGCAGCCAAGATCCCCATTACAATGAGCAGTTCTTC
. TRBJ2-6 . TRBV7-9 CASSPRHETLLIGANVLTF TGTGCCAGCAGCCCTAGACACGAAACTCTTCTCATAGGGGCCAACGTCCTGACTTTC
few TRBJ2-1 TRBD2 TRBV3-1/TRBV3-2 CASSPSSGGSHEQFF TGTGCCAGCAGCCCCTCTAGCGGGGGGTCCCATGAGCAGTTCTTC
few TRBJ2-7 TRBD1 TRBV3-1/TRBV3-2 CASRRQGAYEQYF TGTGCCAGCAGACGACAGGGAGCCTACGAGCAGTACTTC
. TRBJ1-2 . TRBV6-5 CASSYSPRYYGYTF TGTGCCAGCAGTTACTCTCCACGGTACTATGGCTACACCTTC
. TRBJ1-1 . TRBV30 CAWSVRWDTEAFF TGTGCCTGGAGTGTACGGTGGGACACTGAAGCTTTCTTT
. TRBJ2-7 TRBD1 TRBV5-4 CASSLVGTEAYEQYF TGTGCCAGCAGCTTGGTCGGGACAGAGGCCTACGAGCAGTACTTC
. TRBJ1-1 . TRBV2 CASSDGTPFSAFF TGTGCCAGCAGTGATGGGACACCTTTCTCAGCTTTCTTT
. TRBJ2-7 . TRBV4-2 CASSQEGTDTPYEQYF TGTGCCAGCAGCCAAGAAGGGACTGACACCCCCTACGAGCAGTACTTC
. TRBJ1-5 . TRBV6-5 CASRGPAVIQPQHF TGTGCCAGCAGGGGCCCCGCAGTCATTCAGCCCCAGCATTTT
. TRBJ1-3 . TRBV9 CASSVDGASGNTIYF TGTGCCAGCAGCGTAGACGGCGCCTCTGGAAACACCATATATTTT
. TRBJ2-7 TRBD2 TRBV6-5 CASSISGGGEQYF TGTGCCAGCAGCATTAGCGGGGGGGGCGAGCAGTACTTC
. TRBJ2-2 . TRBV2 CASSRSGSNTGELFF TGTGCCAGCTCGAGGAGCGGATCTAACACCGGGGAGCTGTTTTTT
. TRBJ1-3 TRBD1 TRBV5-1 CASSSLPPGQPGNTIYF TGCGCCAGCAGTAGTCTCCCTCCGGGACAGCCGGGGAACACCATATATTTT
. TRBJ1-2 . TRBV5-1 CASSPSLGVDATGYTF TGCGCCAGCAGCCCAAGTTTGGGGGTCGACGCTACTGGCTACACCTTC
. TRBJ2-7 . TRBV10-2 CASSETPYEQYF TGCGCCAGCAGTGAGACCCCCTACGAGCAGTACTTC
. TRBJ2-7 . TRBV5-6 CASSFLGSPPEQYF TGTGCCAGCAGCTTTCTCGGGTCCCCGCCCGAGCAGTACTTC
few TRBJ1-4 . TRBV12-3/TRBV12-4 CASSSPVLEKLFF TGTGCCAGCAGTTCCCCCGTGTTAGAAAAACTGTTTTTT